The 7 T cell receptor beta chains reported below all come from one sample, sequenced in a study of lymphopenia after photon versus proton radiotherapy. Method: immunoSEQ multiplex PCR; TCRdb's copy keeps in-frame clones and lacks some. This table has roughly 30,000 clones, 87% appearing once. The sample was peripheral blood, taken from a patient treated with proton-based radiotherapy. Every receptor here comes from a woman aged 55-69 years with cholangiocarcinoma. Some clones in this sample may be carry-over from other donors' samples.

The J gene is TRBJ2-7, the V gene TRBV27; D is ambiguous. CDR3 length: 14 amino acids. In germline, CDR1 is MNHEY, CDR2 SMNVEV (reference sequence). V lost 2 bases to trimming and J lost 4 bases, with 12 bases between them. CDR3 DNA sequence: TGTGCCAGCAGTTTAGAGCCACAATCTTACGAGCAGTACTTC. Translating gives CASSLEPQSYEQYF.

This chain links TRBV6-6 with TRBJ1-1; maybe TRBD1 (6 bases). The CDR3 length is 13 residues. V was shortened by 2 bases and J by 9 bases, with 13 bases between the two germline ends. CDR1 is MNHNY and CDR2 is SVGAGI in the germline V gene (reference sequence). The CDR3 spells CASSYPQGGKAFF. The DNA of the CDR3 is TGTGCCAGCAGTTACCCTCAAGGGGGGAAAGCTTTCTTT.

J is TRBJ1-2 and V is TRBV9; D call uncertain. Germline CDR1 is SGDLS and CDR2 is YYNGEE. V gave up 4 bases and J gave up 0 bases, with 10 bases separating them. The CDR3 contains 14 residues. The CDR3, as DNA: TGTGCCAGCAGCCCCCCGGGAGCTAACTATGGCTACACCTTC. This codes for CASSPPGANYGYTF.

The chain carries TRBV7-6 and TRBJ2-5; 13 positions agree with TRBD2. The germline gives CDR1 SGHVS, CDR2 FNYEAQ. J lost 4 bases, V lost 5 bases, and 7 bases had no gene match. CDR3 size: 16 residues. The CDR3 is CASSTTGTSGAETQYF. CDR3 DNA sequence: TGTGCCAGCAGCACCACCGGGACTAGCGGGGCAGAGACCCAGTACTTC. The entire variable domain, with the rest obtained from reference TRBV7-6 and TRBJ2-5, is as follows: GAGVSQSPRYKVTKRGQDVALRCDPISGHVSLYWYRQALGQGPEFLTYFNYEAQQDKSGLPNDRFSAERPEGSISTLTIQRTEQRDSAMYRCASSTTGTSGAETQYFGPGTRLLVL.

The CDR3 is CASSLLEGRRESTDTQYF. The CDR3 nucleotides are TGTGCCAGCAGCCTGCTCGAGGGGAGACGGGAGAGCACAGATACGCAGTATTTT. The gene calls are TRBV5-5 and TRBJ2-3; a weak D match, TRBD2 (6 bases). V was cut by 4 bases and J by 0 bases, with 21 bases left in between. The CDR3 covers 18 residues. CDR1 and CDR2 (germline): SGHKS, YYEKEE (reference sequence). Full variable domain (rest looked up from reference TRBV5-5 and TRBJ2-3): DAGVTQSPTHLIKTRGQQVTLRCSPISGHKSVSWYQQVLGQGPQFIFQYYEKEERGRGNFPDRFSARQFPNYSSELNVNALLLGDSALYLCASSLLEGRRESTDTQYFGPGTRLTVL.

The chain recombines TRBV4-1 with TRBJ1-2; D not certain. This CDR3 spans 13 amino acids. From germline, CDR1 is MGHRA and CDR2 YSYEKL. The germline V and J ends were trimmed by 9 bases and 4 bases, with 15 bases remaining between them. Here the CDR3 DNA reads TGCGCCAGGGGCCGAGACGGACTCTATGGCTACACCTTC. This gives the protein CARGRDGLYGYTF.

The chain carries TRBV6-1 and TRBJ1-1; D uncertain. The CDR3 consists of 13 residues. Germline V lookup: CDR1 MNHNS, CDR2 SASEGT. V was trimmed by 5 bases and J by 1 base, leaving 8 bases between them. CDR3: CASSLSSNTEAFF. The CDR3 coding sequence is TGTGCCAGCAGTTTATCTTCGAACACTGAAGCTTTCTTT.